This T cell receptor (beta chain) stems from a study of T cell responses to AZD1222 COVID-19 vaccine. CDR3 size: 17 residues. V shed 4 bases and J shed 0 bases, with 16 bases lying between them. Germline-derived CDR1 and CDR2 are MNHNS and SASEGT. Repertoires were generated with immunoSEQ multiplex PCR, while TCRdb's copy carries only in-frame clones and drops some. Among about 150,000 clones listed, approximately 91% were seen once. The sample in question was peripheral blood, obtained 28 days after the second AZD1222 dose. The clonotype was recovered from an adult who received the AZD1222 COVID-19 vaccine. V usage is TRBV6-1 and J usage is TRBJ1-5; D might be TRBD1 (5 bases). The CDR3 bases are TGTGCCAGCAGTGTCAGACAGCCTAGCTATAGCAATCAGCCCCAGCATTTT. Translating it yields CASSVRQPSYSNQPQHF.